Listed below are T cell receptor beta chains from one sample, sequenced in a study of T cell responses to AZD1222 COVID-19 vaccine. Data came from immunoSEQ multiplex PCR; TCRdb stores just in-frame clones and leaves some out. Of about 140,000 clones in the sample, around 93% are singletons; the top ten hold 3.5% to 4.5%. The material was peripheral blood, obtained 28 days after the second AZD1222 dose. The receptors were sampled from an adult who received the AZD1222 COVID-19 vaccine. The CDR3 runs from the conserved cysteine through the conserved F or W. A D gene is named only where the DNA matches it firmly. Rows give clone size only sometimes, using once, few, many, or a class for an expanded clone.

V gene: TRBV18; J gene: TRBJ1-3; D gene: -; clone size: -; CDR3 DNA: TGTGCCAGCTCACCAGATCACGGGGCTGGAAACACCATATATTTT; CDR3 protein: CASSPDHGAGNTIYF
V gene: TRBV19; J gene: TRBJ1-6; D gene: TRBD1; clone size: -; CDR3 DNA: TGTGCCAGTAGTCACCGACAGGGTAATTCACCCCTCCACTTT; CDR3 protein: CASSHRQGNSPLHF
V gene: TRBV28; J gene: TRBJ1-2; D gene: -; clone size: -; CDR3 DNA: TGTGCCAGCAGTGCTGACATCGAGCTATATGGCTACACCTTC; CDR3 protein: CASSADIELYGYTF
V gene: TRBV4-2; J gene: TRBJ2-1; D gene: -; clone size: -; CDR3 DNA: TGTGCCAGCAGCCAAGATCCGCGGATTAGCTCCTACAATGAGCAGTTCTTC; CDR3 protein: CASSQDPRISSYNEQFF
V gene: TRBV6-6; J gene: TRBJ2-2; D gene: -; clone size: -; CDR3 DNA: TGTGCCAGCACCTGGACAGCGAACACCGGGGAGCTGTTTTTT; CDR3 protein: CASTWTANTGELFF
V gene: TRBV27; J gene: TRBJ1-1; D gene: -; clone size: few; CDR3 DNA: TGTGCCAGCAGTTTTTATCCAGGGTCGAACACTGAAGCTTTCTTT; CDR3 protein: CASSFYPGSNTEAFF
V gene: TRBV12-3/TRBV12-4; J gene: TRBJ1-1; D gene: TRBD1; clone size: -; CDR3 DNA: TGTGCCAGCAGGGGACAGCTGAACACTGAAGCTTTCTTT; CDR3 protein: CASRGQLNTEAFF
V gene: TRBV30; J gene: TRBJ2-1; D gene: TRBD2; clone size: -; CDR3 DNA: TGTGCCTGGAGTGTAAGGGCTAGCGGGAAGCGGAATGAGCAGTTCTTC; CDR3 protein: CAWSVRASGKRNEQFF
V gene: TRBV7-2; J gene: TRBJ1-5; D gene: -; clone size: -; CDR3 DNA: TGTGCCAGCAGCTTACTCGGGGGAGGGGGCAATCAGCCCCAGCATTTT; CDR3 protein: CASSLLGGGGNQPQHF
V gene: TRBV10-3; J gene: TRBJ2-1; D gene: TRBD2; clone size: -; CDR3 DNA: TGTGCCATCAGTGGGGGACTAGCGGGCCAATTGGGCAATGAGCAGTTCTTC; CDR3 protein: CAISGGLAGQLGNEQFF
V gene: TRBV4-2; J gene: TRBJ2-7; D gene: TRBD2; clone size: -; CDR3 DNA: TGTGCCAGCAGCCAACTCGGAGCGACTCGGGCGGGAGGAGGATACGAGCAGTACTTC; CDR3 protein: CASSQLGATRAGGGYEQYF
V gene: TRBV5-1; J gene: TRBJ2-1; D gene: TRBD2; clone size: -; CDR3 DNA: TGCGCCAGCAGCTTGAGCGCGGGAGAGTATGCCCATGAGCAGTTCTTC; CDR3 protein: CASSLSAGEYAHEQFF
V gene: TRBV7-2; J gene: TRBJ1-2; D gene: -; clone size: -; CDR3 DNA: TGTGCCAGCAGCCTTGTCTCTAACCACGGAAACTATGGCTACACCTTC; CDR3 protein: CASSLVSNHGNYGYTF
V gene: TRBV4-2; J gene: TRBJ2-3; D gene: -; clone size: -; CDR3 DNA: TGTGCCAGCAGCCAAGAGAGTACGCGGCTAGCCCCTTTGGATACGCAGTATTTT; CDR3 protein: CASSQESTRLAPLDTQYF
V gene: TRBV5-1; J gene: TRBJ2-2; D gene: TRBD2; clone size: -; CDR3 DNA: TGCGCCAGCAGCTTGGACCCGACTAGCGGGACCGGGGAGCTGTTTTTT; CDR3 protein: CASSLDPTSGTGELFF
V gene: TRBV6-2/TRBV6-3; J gene: TRBJ1-1; D gene: -; clone size: -; CDR3 DNA: TGTGCCAGCAGTTCGCGGGAGAGGGGGATGAACACTGAAGCTTTCTTT; CDR3 protein: CASSSRERGMNTEAFF
V gene: TRBV19; J gene: TRBJ2-1; D gene: TRBD2; clone size: -; CDR3 DNA: TGTGCCAGTAGTAAGCGGGGCTACTACAATGAGCAGTTCTTC; CDR3 protein: CASSKRGYYNEQFF
V gene: TRBV18; J gene: TRBJ1-1; D gene: -; clone size: -; CDR3 DNA: TGTGCCAGCTCACCACTATTGGGTGACACTGAAGCTTTCTTT; CDR3 protein: CASSPLLGDTEAFF
V gene: TRBV2; J gene: TRBJ2-5; D gene: TRBD2; clone size: -; CDR3 DNA: TGTGCCAGCAGTGATCTTACGGGACCCCCGGGAGGAGAGACCCAGTACTTC; CDR3 protein: CASSDLTGPPGGETQYF
V gene: TRBV7-6; J gene: TRBJ2-5; D gene: -; clone size: -; CDR3 DNA: TGTGCCAGCAGCTTAGGAGACAGGTTCCCAACCCAGTACTTC; CDR3 protein: CASSLGDRFPTQYF
V gene: TRBV7-8; J gene: TRBJ1-2; D gene: -; clone size: -; CDR3 DNA: TGTGCCAGCAGCTTAGCGGGCAGCTACGACTATGGCTACACCTTC; CDR3 protein: CASSLAGSYDYGYTF
V gene: TRBV15; J gene: TRBJ1-4; D gene: -; clone size: -; CDR3 DNA: TGTGCCACCAGCAGAGATTTACAGAGTGAAAAACTGTTTTTT; CDR3 protein: CATSRDLQSEKLFF
V gene: TRBV19; J gene: TRBJ1-1; D gene: -; clone size: -; CDR3 DNA: TGTGCCAGTAGTATAAACACGAACACTGAAGCTTTCTTT; CDR3 protein: CASSINTNTEAFF
V gene: TRBV27; J gene: TRBJ2-7; D gene: TRBD2; clone size: -; CDR3 DNA: TGTGCCAGCAGTTTCATGAGGCTAGCGGGAGCCTACGAGCAGTACTTC; CDR3 protein: CASSFMRLAGAYEQYF
V gene: TRBV30; J gene: TRBJ1-4; D gene: -; clone size: -; CDR3 DNA: TGTGCCTGGAGGAGCAGAGCTAATGAAAAACTGTTTTTT; CDR3 protein: CAWRSRANEKLFF
V gene: TRBV5-1; J gene: TRBJ1-1; D gene: -; clone size: -; CDR3 DNA: TGCGCCAGCAGCTTTGCGGGGTTAAACACTGAAGCTTTCTTT; CDR3 protein: CASSFAGLNTEAFF
V gene: TRBV2; J gene: TRBJ2-7; D gene: -; clone size: -; CDR3 DNA: TGTGCCAGCAGTGAAGCGCTTGGGGGTGGCGAGCAGTACTTC; CDR3 protein: CASSEALGGGEQYF
V gene: TRBV5-6; J gene: TRBJ2-2; D gene: TRBD1; clone size: -; CDR3 DNA: TGTGCCAGCAGCCTGGGACAGGCCGCGAACACCGGGGAGCTGTTTTTT; CDR3 protein: CASSLGQAANTGELFF
V gene: TRBV5-1; J gene: TRBJ1-3; D gene: TRBD1; clone size: -; CDR3 DNA: TGCGCCAGCAGCGACCGGGACAGGGCTTCTGGAAACACCATATATTTT; CDR3 protein: CASSDRDRASGNTIYF
V gene: TRBV19; J gene: TRBJ2-1; D gene: -; clone size: once; CDR3 DNA: TGTGCCGGGTGGGACTCCAACAATGAGCAGTTCTTC; CDR3 protein: CAGWDSNNEQFF
V gene: TRBV9; J gene: TRBJ2-7; D gene: -; clone size: -; CDR3 DNA: TGTGCCAGCAGCACCTTAGGGGTTACCTACGAGCAGTACTTC; CDR3 protein: CASSTLGVTYEQYF
V gene: TRBV6-2/TRBV6-3; J gene: TRBJ2-5; D gene: -; clone size: few; CDR3 DNA: TGTGCCAGCAGTTTAGCGACCAGAGGGGAGACCCAGTACTTC; CDR3 protein: CASSLATRGETQYF
V gene: TRBV14; J gene: TRBJ2-7; D gene: TRBD2; clone size: -; CDR3 DNA: TGTGCCAGCAGCCAAGGGCGGGGGGCCCACGAGCAGTACTTC; CDR3 protein: CASSQGRGAHEQYF
V gene: TRBV4-3; J gene: TRBJ2-2; D gene: TRBD2; clone size: -; CDR3 DNA: TGCGCCAGCAGCCAAGGAATTGGGGGGAGGGCCGCTGTCACCGGGGAGCTGTTTTTT; CDR3 protein: CASSQGIGGRAAVTGELFF
V gene: TRBV11-3; J gene: TRBJ2-1; D gene: -; clone size: -; CDR3 DNA: TGTGCCAGCAGCTTGGGGAGGAATGAGCAGTTCTTC; CDR3 protein: CASSLGRNEQFF
V gene: TRBV4-1; J gene: TRBJ2-1; D gene: TRBD2; clone size: -; CDR3 DNA: TGCGCCAGCAGCACTCCCGGGACTAGCGGCAATGAGCAGTTCTTC; CDR3 protein: CASSTPGTSGNEQFF
V gene: TRBV24-1; J gene: TRBJ1-1; D gene: TRBD1; clone size: -; CDR3 DNA: TGTGCCACCAGCCAGGGGGGAGAAGCTTTCTTT; CDR3 protein: CATSQGGEAFF
V gene: TRBV30; J gene: TRBJ1-1; D gene: -; clone size: -; CDR3 DNA: TGTGCCTGGAGTGTAGGTACCGGCGACTTTGGAGCTTTCTTT; CDR3 protein: CAWSVGTGDFGAFF
V gene: TRBV5-1; J gene: TRBJ2-5; D gene: TRBD2; clone size: once; CDR3 DNA: TGCGCCAGCAGCTTGGCCCCTTCGACTAGCGGGAGGGCCGGGCTAGAGACCCAGTACTTC; CDR3 protein: CASSLAPSTSGRAGLETQYF
V gene: TRBV28; J gene: TRBJ1-1; D gene: -; clone size: -; CDR3 DNA: TGTGCCAGCAGTTTCAGGGGGAACACTGAAGCTTTCTTT; CDR3 protein: CASSFRGNTEAFF
V gene: TRBV13; J gene: TRBJ1-2; D gene: TRBD1; clone size: -; CDR3 DNA: TGTGCCAGCAGCCCGATATCTCGACAGGGAGCTAACTATGGCTACACCTTC; CDR3 protein: CASSPISRQGANYGYTF
V gene: TRBV6-4; J gene: TRBJ1-1; D gene: -; clone size: -; CDR3 DNA: TGTGCCAGCAGTGATCATACAGGGACTGAAGCTTTCTTT; CDR3 protein: CASSDHTGTEAFF
V gene: TRBV7-8; J gene: TRBJ2-3; D gene: -; clone size: few; CDR3 DNA: TGTGCCAGCAGCTTTACAGGGCCAGATACGCAGTATTTT; CDR3 protein: CASSFTGPDTQYF
V gene: TRBV4-1; J gene: TRBJ2-7; D gene: TRBD1; clone size: few; CDR3 DNA: TGCGCCAGCAGCCAGGAATTACAGGGGTCCTCTGAGTTGGCCTACGAGCAGTACTTC; CDR3 protein: CASSQELQGSSELAYEQYF
V gene: TRBV7-2; J gene: TRBJ2-1; D gene: TRBD1; clone size: -; CDR3 DNA: TGTGCCAGCAGCTCCCACAAGGGGGCAAACTACAATGAGCAGTTCTTC; CDR3 protein: CASSSHKGANYNEQFF
V gene: TRBV4-3; J gene: TRBJ1-3; D gene: TRBD1; clone size: -; CDR3 DNA: TGCGCCAGCAGCCAAGGACAGGGAGGTGGAAACACCATATATTTT; CDR3 protein: CASSQGQGGGNTIYF
V gene: TRBV5-1; J gene: TRBJ1-4; D gene: -; clone size: -; CDR3 DNA: TGCGCCAGCAGCGGCCTAGGGTATGGGGAAAAACTGTTTTTT; CDR3 protein: CASSGLGYGEKLFF
V gene: TRBV7-8; J gene: TRBJ2-7; D gene: TRBD2; clone size: -; CDR3 DNA: TGTGCCAGCAGCTTAGCTAGCGGGAGGTCCTCCTACGAGCAGTACTTC; CDR3 protein: CASSLASGRSSYEQYF
V gene: TRBV2; J gene: TRBJ1-2; D gene: -; clone size: few; CDR3 DNA: TGTGCCAGCAGTGAAGCTCGTAACTATGGCTACACCTTC; CDR3 protein: CASSEARNYGYTF
V gene: TRBV6-2/TRBV6-3; J gene: TRBJ2-2; D gene: -; clone size: -; CDR3 DNA: TGTGCCAGCAGTGATAGGACGGGGATCACCGGGGAGCTGTTTTTT; CDR3 protein: CASSDRTGITGELFF
V gene: TRBV28; J gene: TRBJ1-2; D gene: TRBD1; clone size: -; CDR3 DNA: TGTGCCAGCGCTCTCACCCGTACCGGGACAGGGGGTCGCGGCTACACCTTC; CDR3 protein: CASALTRTGTGGRGYTF
V gene: TRBV19; J gene: TRBJ1-2; D gene: TRBD1; clone size: -; CDR3 DNA: TGTGCCATCCTGGATCCAGGACAGGGGGTGAATGGCTACACCTTC; CDR3 protein: CAILDPGQGVNGYTF
V gene: TRBV7-3; J gene: TRBJ1-6; D gene: -; clone size: -; CDR3 DNA: TGTGCCAGCAGCTTACTGGGTCATGGTAATTCACCCCTCCACTTT; CDR3 protein: CASSLLGHGNSPLHF
V gene: TRBV5-4; J gene: TRBJ2-5; D gene: -; clone size: -; CDR3 DNA: TGTGCCAGCAGCCCCCAGGGCCGAGAGACCCAGTACTTC; CDR3 protein: CASSPQGRETQYF